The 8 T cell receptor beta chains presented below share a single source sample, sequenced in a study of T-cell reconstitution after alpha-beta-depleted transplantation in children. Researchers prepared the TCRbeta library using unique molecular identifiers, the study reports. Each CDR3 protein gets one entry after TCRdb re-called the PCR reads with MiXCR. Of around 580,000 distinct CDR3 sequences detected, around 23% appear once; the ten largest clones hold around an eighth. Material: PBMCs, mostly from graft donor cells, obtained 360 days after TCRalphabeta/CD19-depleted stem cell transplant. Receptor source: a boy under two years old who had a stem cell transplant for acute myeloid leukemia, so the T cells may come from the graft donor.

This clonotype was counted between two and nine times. Here the CDR3 reads CASSLYGGPFEQYF. CDR3 DNA: TGTGCCAGCAGTTTATACGGGGGCCCATTCGAGCAGTACTTC. The rearrangement uses TRBV27 and TRBJ2-7; D may match TRBD1 or TRBD2 (6 bases each). Per germline, CDR1 MNHEY and CDR2 SMNVEV (reference sequence). The length of the CDR3 is 14 residues. Trimming took off 1 base at V and 6 bases at J, with 13 bases between the two ends.

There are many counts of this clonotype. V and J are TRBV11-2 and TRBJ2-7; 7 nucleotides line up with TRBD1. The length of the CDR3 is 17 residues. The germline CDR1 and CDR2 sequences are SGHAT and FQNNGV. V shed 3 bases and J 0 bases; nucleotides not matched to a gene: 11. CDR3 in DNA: TGTGCCAGCAGCTTGGGAAGGGGGCAGAGAGGCTCCTACGAGCAGTACGTC. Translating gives CASSLGRGQRGSYEQYV.

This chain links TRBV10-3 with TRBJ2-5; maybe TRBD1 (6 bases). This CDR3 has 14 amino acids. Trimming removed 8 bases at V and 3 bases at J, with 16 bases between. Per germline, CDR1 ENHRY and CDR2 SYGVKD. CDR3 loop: CAISVGAPEETQYF. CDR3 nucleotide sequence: TGTGCCATCTCGGTGGGGGCTCCGGAAGAGACCCAGTACTTC.

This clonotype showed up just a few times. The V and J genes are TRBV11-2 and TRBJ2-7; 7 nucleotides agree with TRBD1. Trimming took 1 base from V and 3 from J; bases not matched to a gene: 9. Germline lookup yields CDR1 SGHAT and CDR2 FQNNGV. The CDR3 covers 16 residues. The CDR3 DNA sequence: TGTGCCAGCAGCTTAGTCGGTAGGGGGCCACACTACGAGCAGTACGTC. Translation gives CASSLVGRGPHYEQYV.

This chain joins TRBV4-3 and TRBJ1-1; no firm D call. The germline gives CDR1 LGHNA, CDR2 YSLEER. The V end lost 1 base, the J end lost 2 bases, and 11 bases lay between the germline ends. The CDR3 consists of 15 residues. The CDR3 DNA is TGCGCCAGCAGCCAAGGTGCAGGACGAAACACTGAAGCTTTCTTT. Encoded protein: CASSQGAGRNTEAFF.

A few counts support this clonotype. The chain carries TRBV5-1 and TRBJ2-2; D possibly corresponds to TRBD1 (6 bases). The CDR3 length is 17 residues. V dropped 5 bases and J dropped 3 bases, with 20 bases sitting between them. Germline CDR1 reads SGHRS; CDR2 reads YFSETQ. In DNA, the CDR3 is TGCGCCAGCAGTACTGTCCGGGACACATACTACACCGGGGAGCTGTTTTTT. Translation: CASSTVRDTYYTGELFF.

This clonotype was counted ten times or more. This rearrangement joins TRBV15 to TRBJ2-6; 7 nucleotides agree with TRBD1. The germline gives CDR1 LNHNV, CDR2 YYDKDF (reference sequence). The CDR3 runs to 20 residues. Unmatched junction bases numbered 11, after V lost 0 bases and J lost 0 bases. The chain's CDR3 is CATSREFRDSYSSGANVLTF. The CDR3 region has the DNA TGTGCCACCAGCAGAGAATTCCGGGACAGCTACTCCTCTGGGGCCAACGTCCTGACTTTC.

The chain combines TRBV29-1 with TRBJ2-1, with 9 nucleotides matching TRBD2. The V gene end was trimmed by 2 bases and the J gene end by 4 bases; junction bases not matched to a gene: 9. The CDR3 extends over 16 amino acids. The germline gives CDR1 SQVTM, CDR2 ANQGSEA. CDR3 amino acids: CSVESGRGGTYNEQFF. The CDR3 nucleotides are TGCAGCGTTGAATCGGGGCGGGGGGGCACGTACAATGAGCAGTTCTTC.